This T cell receptor (beta chain) was identified in a study of shared clonotypes between healthy human individuals. Study findings and constraints: Sharing of clonotypes among donors was expected to vary with sequencing depth.

Clones were read by immunoSEQ multiplex PCR, and TCRdb kept only the in-frame ones, dropping some. The sample consists of about 1,800,000 clones, about 95% of them appearing once. Cells designated naive CD8 were CD45RO-negative and were positively selected for CCR7, with terminally differentiated effector memory CD45RA+ cells excluded. In regard to this clone: Its antigen is undetermined. A single base separates this from a much larger clone, so it may be a read error. In the same sample, other DNA sequences code for this CDR3.

This receptor was obtained from a man younger than 30 in good health. Sequenced material: naive CD8+ T cells sorted from blood.

In nucleotides, the CDR3 is TGTGCCAGCAGCTTAGACCCAAGCTACGAGCAGTACTTC. Its protein product is CASSLDPSYEQYF. The chain carries TRBV11-2 and TRBJ2-7; no clear D. This CDR3 comprises 13 residues. Trimming stripped 0 bases from V and 3 bases from J, with 6 bases between. The germline CDR1 and CDR2 sequences are SGHAT and FQNNGV.